This TCR beta chain derives from a study of molecular identifiers for immune sequencing clone quantification. Preparation methods for the bulk TCR libraries were those previously described, with listed TCR primers. TCRdb fed the PCR reads into MiXCR, producing one record per CDR3 protein. The repertoire holds tens of thousands of distinct CDR3 sequences, with around 19% as singletons. This clonotype has a count of ten or more. The V and J ends lost 4 bases and 3 bases, in that order; junction bases with no gene match: 1. Per the germline V gene, CDR1 is SGHKS and CDR2 is YYEKEE (reference sequence). This CDR3 has 13 amino acids. A CD8+CD4-CCR7+CD45RA+ phenotype served as the sorting definition for naive CD8 T cells.

The clonotype was recovered from a human donor in good health. Some libraries in this study had Jurkat cell RNA spiked in. The specimen sequenced was naive CD8+ T cells from blood, with Jurkat cell RNA spiked in. Stated subset: FACS-sorted CD8+CD4-CCR7+CD45RA+ naive T cells. The rearrangement joins TRBV5-5 to TRBJ2-7, with 10 bases identical to TRBD1. The CDR3: CASSGTGDYEQYF. The CDR3 nucleotides are TGTGCCAGCAGCGGGACAGGGGACTACGAGCAGTACTTC.